The 13 T cell receptor beta chains presented below share a single source sample, sequenced in a study of T-cell reconstitution after alpha-beta-depleted transplantation in children. Unique molecular identifiers were incorporated during preparation of the TCRbeta library. One entry per CDR3 protein, called by TCRdb with MiXCR from the PCR reads. The table has hundreds of thousands of distinct CDR3 sequences, over 10% seen once; the top ten hold 0.75% to 0.85%. The sample in question was PBMCs, obtained before TCRalphabeta/CD19-depleted stem cell transplant. These receptors all come from a girl under 10 years old with congenital amegakaryocytic thrombocytopenia, due to receive a stem cell transplant.

The table lists this clonotype with a few counts. The rearrangement uses TRBV5-6 and TRBJ2-7, with TRBD2 identical over 11 bases. The CDR3 consists of 21 residues. The germline gives CDR1 SGHDT, CDR2 YYEEEE. The J segment lost 4 bases and the V segment lost 2 bases, leaving 23 bases of the junction unmatched. CDR3 sequence: CASSFGELTYSGREQGYEQYF. CDR3 nucleotide sequence: TGTGCCAGCAGCTTTGGAGAGCTGACGTATAGCGGGAGGGAACAAGGGTACGAGCAGTACTTC.

This clonotype was counted at least ten times. This sequence joins TRBV12-3 or TRBV12-4 and TRBJ2-5; 7 bases align to TRBD1. The CDR3 is 17 residues long. With 4 bases clipped from V and 1 base from J, the junction kept 12 bases outside the gene matches. The CDR3 spells CASSSERDSGFQETQYF. Written as DNA, the CDR3 is TGTGCCAGCAGTTCAGAGAGGGACAGTGGCTTCCAAGAGACCCAGTACTTC.

This clonotype occurred a few times. The chain combines TRBV4-1 with TRBJ2-3, with D perhaps TRBD2 (5 bases). The germline gives CDR1 MGHRA, CDR2 YSYEKL. Trimming cost V 8 bases and J 3 bases, with 18 bases left between them. The CDR3 runs 15 residues. CDR3 amino acids: CASRRGRGATDTQYF. The CDR3 DNA follows: TGCGCCAGCCGCCGGGGTAGAGGTGCGACAGATACGCAGTATTTT.

As for this clonotype: A junction end diverges from the germline sequence, so it may reflect a read error. J is TRBJ2-2 and V is TRBV5-1, with no clear D. Germline loops: CDR1 SGHRS, CDR2 YFSETQ. This CDR3 region has 14 residues. The CDR3 spells CASSPLRDTWELFF. Here the CDR3 DNA reads TGCGCCAGCAGCCCATTGCGCGACACCTGGGAGCTGTTTTTT.

The chain employs TRBV5-1 and TRBJ2-5; D gene unclear. The CDR3 has 13 residues. Germline CDR1 reads SGHRS; CDR2 reads YFSETQ. With 0 bases removed from V and 7 bases from J, the gap between germline ends came to 10 bases. The CDR3 spells CASSLDPPGTQYF. The DNA for the CDR3 is TGCGCCAGCAGCTTGGATCCCCCGGGGACCCAGTACTTC.

The V gene is TRBV20-1, the J gene TRBJ1-1; D gene unclear. The germline V gene encodes CDR1 DFQATT and CDR2 SNEGSKA (reference sequence). The CDR3 sequence is 9 residues long. V lost 4 bases and J lost 6, with 3 bases in between. The CDR3 is CSANPEAFF. The CDR3 region has the DNA TGCAGTGCTAATCCTGAAGCTTTCTTT.

The V gene is TRBV7-9, the J gene TRBJ2-5; a weak D match, TRBD2 (5 bases). The ends were cut back, 4 bases at V and 2 bases at J, with 17 bases in the middle. The CDR3 runs 16 residues. CDR1 is SEHNR, CDR2 FQNEAQ, per germline (reference sequence). In DNA form, the CDR3 reads TGTGCCAGCAGCTCCCTACCTATCGACTATCAAGAGACCCAGTACTTC. Amino acids: CASSSLPIDYQETQYF.

This clonotype has a count of ten or more. The chain couples TRBV29-1 to TRBJ2-5; a weak D match, TRBD1 (6 bases). Trimming stripped 3 bases from V and 4 bases from J, with 9 bases between. Germline V gene data show CDR1 as SQVTM and CDR2 as ANQGSEA. This CDR3 comprises 12 residues. CDR3 residues: CSVEDSIETQYF. CDR3 sequence (DNA): TGCAGCGTTGAGGACAGCATAGAGACCCAGTACTTC.

The sample holds many counts of this clonotype. The rearrangement uses TRBV4-2 and TRBJ1-5, with unresolved D. Germline V lookup: CDR1 LGHNA, CDR2 YNFKEQ. The CDR3 is made up of 14 amino acids. The germline V and J ends were trimmed by 4 bases and 0 bases, with 7 bases remaining between them. The CDR3 loop reads CASSPEYSNQPQHF. The CDR3 DNA is TGTGCCAGCAGCCCAGAGTATAGCAATCAGCCCCAGCATTTT.

This clonotype was recorded many times. The genes are TRBV12-3 or TRBV12-4 and TRBJ1-6, with D unresolved. CDR3 length equals 13 residues. V was shortened by 6 bases and J by 10 bases, with 13 bases between the two germline ends. The CDR3 DNA is TGTGCCAGCAGGCTCACCCCGGGGTCACCCCTCCACTTT. Translated: CASRLTPGSPLHF.

This chain links TRBV5-1 with TRBJ2-1, with 12 nucleotides matching TRBD2. The V and J ends lost 5 bases and 5 bases, in that order; junction bases with no gene match: 5. Germline-derived CDR1 and CDR2 are SGHRS and YFSETQ. There are 15 residues in the CDR3. DNA of the CDR3: TGCGCCAGCAGACGACTAGCGGGGGACGACAATGAGCAGTTCTTC. Translating it yields CASRRLAGDDNEQFF.

About this clonotype: A much more abundant neighbour one base away suggests this may be a read error. This sequence joins TRBV20-1 and TRBJ2-3; weak D call: TRBD2 (6 bases). This CDR3 has 13 amino acids. Trimming cost V 3 bases and J 7 bases, with 14 bases left between them. Germline CDR1 reads DFQATT; CDR2 reads SNEGSKA (reference sequence). CDR3 sequence reads: CSASGRETHTQYF. CDR3 nucleotides: TGCAGTGCTAGCGGTCGGGAGACACATACGCAGTATTTT.

The V call is TRBV7-8, the J call TRBJ2-1, with D possibly being TRBD1 (6 bases). Per the germline V gene, CDR1 is SGHVS and CDR2 is FQNEAQ. Trimming stripped 3 bases from V and 13 bases from J, with 13 bases between. CDR3 length: 12 amino acids. CDR3 amino acids: CASSFGQGYQFF. CDR3 nucleotides: TGTGCCAGCAGCTTTGGTCAGGGGTATCAGTTCTTC.